Reported below is one T cell receptor (beta chain). This sample is drawn from a study of T cell responses to AZD1222 COVID-19 vaccine. The repertoire was sequenced with immunoSEQ multiplex PCR; TCRdb's copy has only in-frame clones and lacks some. Found here are roughly 160,000 clones, around nine tenths of them singletons; the top ten hold around 5.2%. Trimming removed 0 bases from V and 5 bases from J; junction bases left unmatched: 13. The CDR3 consists of 18 residues. Looked up from germline, CDR1 is MNHEY and CDR2 is SVGEGT. This receptor was identified in an adult in good health. The sequencing here drew on peripheral blood, taken on day 0 of AZD1222 vaccination. The chain recombines TRBV6-2 or TRBV6-3 with TRBJ2-5; 9 bases are shared with TRBD1. CDR3: CASSYSRDRALRRETQYF. DNA for the CDR3: TGTGCCAGCAGTTACTCGAGGGACAGGGCCCTCCGGAGGGAGACCCAGTACTTC.